This paragraph reports one T cell receptor beta chain. This sample was included in a study of blood T cell repertoires in COVID-19. The CDR3 sequence is 14 residues long. The germline V and J ends were trimmed by 6 bases and 2 bases, with 13 bases remaining between them. The V gene's germline CDR1 is SEHNR and CDR2 FQNEAQ (reference sequence). Authors' data handling: Reference gene primer amplification in the assay estimated nucleated cell counts. Produced via immunoSEQ multiplex PCR; TCRdb's table is partial and in-frame only. V and J calls and clone size are those listed in that table; D and trimming were worked out from the DNA. Of 70,000 or so clones detected, roughly 79% appear once; the ten largest clones hold 15% to 20%.

The TCR was taken from a man in his 60s with acute or convalescent COVID-19. What was sequenced was peripheral blood. This rearrangement joins TRBV7-9 to TRBJ1-1; weak D call: TRBD1 (5 bases). The CDR3 DNA reads TGTGCCAGCAGATGGGGGGGACCTAACACTGAAGCTTTCTTT. Amino acid sequence: CASRWGGPNTEAFF.